The entry below describes one T cell receptor (beta chain). The data belong to a study of blood T cell repertoires in COVID-19. In the study overall: The United States, Italy and Spain supplied acute and convalescent COVID-19 samples. The cDNA or gDNA used as material had been derived from T cells, B-cell-depleted T cells, or PBMCs.

From germline, CDR1 is GTSNPN and CDR2 SVGIG (reference sequence). The CDR3 extends over 16 amino acids. Trimming at V came to 2 bases and at J to 6 bases, leaving 13 bases not matched to a gene. Original analysis: From reference gene primer amplification, estimates of nucleated cell counts were derived. Assay used: immunoSEQ multiplex PCR; TCRdb lists only in-frame clones, some missing. V and J calls and clone size follow that table, whereas D and trimming were derived from the DNA. The repertoire holds around 140,000 clones, almost 90% seen once, with roughly 1.4% in the top ten. This sequence was found in a woman in her fifties or sixties with acute or convalescent COVID-19. The sequencing input was peripheral blood. The chain recombines TRBV30 with TRBJ1-1, with 9 bases fitting TRBD1. The CDR3 reads CAWSPRAGQGVAEAFF. Here the CDR3 DNA reads TGTGCCTGGAGTCCCCGGGCGGGACAGGGAGTGGCTGAAGCTTTCTTT.